This passage covers 9 T cell receptor beta chains from one sample sequenced in a study of blood T cells in healthy people across ages. It was with a sample-barcoded 5' primer and a J-beta primer mix that a second PCR of about 6 to 12 cycles was run. TCRdb independently ran MiXCR on the 5' RACE reads; one entry per CDR3 protein. The sample includes roughly 1.5 million distinct CDR3 sequences, roughly 43% of them seen just once. Sequencing used blood. Source of these receptors: a woman aged 18-29 years in good health.

The table lists this clonotype with a few counts. This chain connects TRBV6-2 or TRBV6-3 to TRBJ2-7; 9 nucleotides agree with TRBD1. CDR1 and CDR2 (germline): MNHEY, SVGEGT. V dropped 7 bases and J dropped 3; count of bases not matched to a gene: 7. CDR3 length: 14 amino acids. This CDR3 reads CASTDLGQGYEQYF. The CDR3 DNA is TGTGCCAGCACCGATCTGGGACAGGGCTACGAGCAGTACTTC.

This clonotype was observed a handful of times. This chain links TRBV4-1 with TRBJ1-2, with TRBD1 matching over 9 bases. V lost 6 bases to trimming and J lost 4 bases; unmatched junction nucleotides: 15. This CDR3 has 17 residues. Germline assignment: CDR1 MGHRA and CDR2 YSYEKL. CDR3 residues: CASSYPTGGLTSYGYTF. The CDR3, as DNA: TGCGCCAGCAGTTACCCGACAGGGGGACTCACTAGCTATGGCTACACCTTC.

In DNA, the CDR3 is TGCGCCAGCAGCTTGGTCGGAAGGGTCCAGCCTTCCGATGAGCAGTTCTTC. Its translation is CASSLVGRVQPSDEQFF. The chain is built from TRBV5-1 and TRBJ2-1, with D unresolved. The CDR3 is made up of 17 amino acids. Trimming left V 0 bases short and J 8 bases short, with 21 bases between. In germline, CDR1 is SGHRS, CDR2 YFSETQ.

This clonotype was found a few times. V usage is TRBV5-1 and J usage is TRBJ1-1; tentatively, D is TRBD1 (5 bases). Between the trimmed V and J ends, which lost 4 bases and 8 bases, there was a span of 12 bases. The CDR3 length is 12 residues. Germline-derived CDR1 and CDR2 are SGHRS and YFSETQ. CDR3 protein: CASSQGPREAFF. CDR3 nucleotides: TGCGCCAGCAGCCAGGGACCGCGGGAAGCTTTCTTT. The variable domain in full, with the rest retrieved from reference TRBV5-1 and TRBJ1-1, is KAGVTQTPRYLIKTRGQQVTLSCSPISGHRSVSWYQQTPGQGLQFLFEYFSETQRNKGNFPGRFSGRQFSNSRSEMNVSTLELGDSALYLCASSQGPREAFFGQGTRLTVV.

The rearrangement joins TRBV20-1 to TRBJ2-2; 7 nucleotides match TRBD1. The V gene end was trimmed by 3 bases and the J gene end by 3 bases; junction bases not matched to a gene: 4. CDR3 length: 14 amino acids. CDR1 is DFQATT, CDR2 SNEGSKA, per germline (reference sequence). The CDR3 nucleotides are TGCAGTGCTAGGGGACAGATAGACACCGGGGAGCTGTTTTTT. Its translation: CSARGQIDTGELFF.

The chain recombines TRBV7-2 with TRBJ2-1, with TRBD1 as a possible D gene (6 bases). V lost 3 bases to trimming and J lost 14 bases, with 8 bases between them. The CDR3 is 10 amino acids. The germline V gene encodes CDR1 SGHTA and CDR2 FQGNSA. In DNA form, the CDR3 reads TGTGCCAGCAGCTTCAGGGGAAAGTTCTTC. Translating it yields CASSFRGKFF.

The chain joins TRBV7-3 to TRBJ1-2, with a tentative D call TRBD1 (5 bases). This CDR3 contains 14 residues. Germline V gene sequence: CDR1 SGHTA, CDR2 FQGTGA. Trimming took off 5 bases at V and 1 base at J, with 11 bases between the two ends. The CDR3 reads CASSAGPINYGYTF. The CDR3 bases are TGTGCCAGCAGCGCGGGACCGATTAACTATGGCTACACCTTC.

The genes are TRBV29-1 and TRBJ1-1; D is uncertain. The V end was cut by 6 bases, the J end by 5 bases, with 19 bases between. Germline V lookup: CDR1 SQVTM, CDR2 ANQGSEA. The length of the CDR3 is 14 residues. This CDR3 is CSVSLILRDTEAFF. In DNA, the CDR3 is TGCAGCGTGAGCCTTATTCTGAGGGATACTGAAGCTTTCTTT.

This chain uses TRBV12-3 or TRBV12-4 with TRBJ2-1, with 9 bases fitting TRBD2. The J call may be mistaken, given a closer DNA end match to TRBJ2-7. This CDR3 has 16 amino acids. In DNA, the CDR3 is TGTGCCAGCACTCCGGGAGCGGGAGGCCGATACAATGAGCAGTACTTC. This codes for CASTPGAGGRYNEQYF.